This T cell receptor beta chain was retrieved from a study of blood T cell repertoires in COVID-19. Some clones are missing from TCRdb's copy, which holds only in-frame ones; the method was immunoSEQ multiplex PCR. The sample holds about 220,000 clones, 83% seen once. The V end lost 0 bases, the J end lost 1 base, and 10 bases lay between the germline ends. CDR1 and CDR2 from the germline V gene are SGHTS and YDEGEE. There are 15 residues in the CDR3. Only one count was recorded for this clone. Participants came from around 25 US areas, aged roughly 18 to 89 years. During the 2 weeks before they entered the study, exposed participants had met someone with a PCR-confirmed or clinician-diagnosed COVID-19 case.

The sequence was collected from a woman between 50 and 59 years old who had been exposed to COVID-19. This rearrangement joins TRBV5-8 to TRBJ1-1; no reliable D call. Sequencing was carried out using PBMCs or T cells enriched from blood (not recorded which). CDR3 sequence (DNA): TGTGCCAGCAGCTTGGGGACTAAGGGGAACACTGAAGCTTTCTTT. It codes for CASSLGTKGNTEAFF.